Shown below are 3 T cell receptor beta chains from a single sample sequenced in a study of blood T cells in healthy people across ages. A second PCR, run for about 6 to 11 cycles, used a sample-barcoded 5' primer plus a J-beta primer mix. A single record per CDR3 protein comes from TCRdb applying MiXCR to the 5' RACE reads. The sample shows more than 800,000 distinct CDR3 sequences, roughly 45% of them seen only once. The sequenced sample consisted of blood. The origin of the receptors is a woman aged 55 to 70 in good health.

The rearrangement links TRBV7-6 to TRBJ2-5; TRBD2 matches at 9 bases. From germline, CDR1 is SGHVS and CDR2 FNYEAQ. J lost 11 bases, V lost 3 bases, and 13 bases had no gene match. The CDR3 has 15 residues. This chain's CDR3 is CASSFSRAGGQEQYF. The CDR3 DNA reads as TGTGCCAGCAGCTTCTCCCGAGCGGGAGGTCAGGAGCAGTACTTC.

The CDR3 coding sequence is TGCAGTGCTATGGAGACAGTCGGTGTCTACAATGAGCAGTACTTC. Its protein product is CSAMETVGVYNEQYF. This chain links TRBV20-1 with TRBJ2-1, with D perhaps matching TRBD1 (5 bases). The closer fit of TRBJ2-7 to the DNA end suggests the J call may be wrong. CDR3 length: 15 residues. Looked up from germline, CDR1 is DFQATT and CDR2 is SNEGSKA (reference sequence).

The rearrangement joins TRBV12-5 to TRBJ1-4; D is possibly TRBD1 (5 bases). The CDR3 is 12 residues long. V was trimmed by 4 bases and J by 8 bases, leaving 8 bases between them. Germline CDR1 and CDR2: LGHNT and FRNRAP. The CDR3 DNA sequence: TGTGCTAGTGGTTCAGGGTACGAAAAACTGTTTTTT. This encodes CASGSGYEKLFF.